These T cell receptor beta chains were read from a single sample in a study of cytomegalovirus exposure and HLA in healthy donors. The repertoire was sequenced with immunoSEQ multiplex PCR; TCRdb's copy has only in-frame clones and lacks some. The profile shows tens of thousands of clones, roughly 92% of them singletons. The sequenced material came from PBMCs. These TCRs come from a woman aged 18-29 years in good health and CMV-seropositive. The CDR3 runs from the conserved cysteine through the conserved F or W. The order of the fields is V gene, CDR3 length, clone size, D gene, J gene, CDR3 DNA, CDR3 protein. D genes are given only for firm matches. Clone size, where shown, is once, few, many, or a class for clones that have expanded.

TRBV27	17	NA	TRBD1	TRBJ1-2	TGTGCCAGCAGTTCCTTGGCCCGGACAGGAAGGAACTATGGCTACACCTTC	CASSSLARTGRNYGYTF
TRBV5-6	15	NA	NA	TRBJ1-4	TGTGCCAGCAGCTTGGGAGGGTTGGCTAATGAAAAACTGTTTTTT	CASSLGGLANEKLFF
TRBV19	10	NA	NA	TRBJ1-1	TGTGCCAGTAGGAGTACTGAAGCTTTCTTT	CASRSTEAFF
TRBV10-3	14	NA	NA	TRBJ2-7	TGTGCCATCAGTGAGGTTAGTATGTCCTACGAGCAGTACTTC	CAISEVSMSYEQYF
TRBV10-3	15	NA	TRBD2	TRBJ2-1	TGTGCCTCCTCGACTAGCGGTACCTCCTACAATGAGCAGTTCTTC	CASSTSGTSYNEQFF
TRBV5-1	12	NA	NA	TRBJ1-2	TGCGCCAGCCGACGCGCGCAGGATGGCTACACCTTC	CASRRAQDGYTF
TRBV9	15	NA	NA	TRBJ1-5	TGTGCCAGCAGCGTACATGACAGTAGCAATCAGCCCCAGCATTTT	CASSVHDSSNQPQHF
TRBV15	13	NA	TRBD1	TRBJ2-3	TGTGCCACGAAGACAGGGGGCACAGATACGCAGTATTTT	CATKTGGTDTQYF
TRBV11-2	15	NA	TRBD1	TRBJ2-7	TGTGCCAGCAGCTTAGATGGGACAGGGTTATACGAGCAGTACTTC	CASSLDGTGLYEQYF
TRBV5-1	14	NA	TRBD1	TRBJ1-4	TGCGCCAGCTCATCCGGGACAGGGGACGAAAAACTGTTTTTT	CASSSGTGDEKLFF
TRBV28	13	NA	NA	TRBJ2-5	TGTGCCAGCAGTTTAGCTAGCTTGAGGACCCAGTACTTC	CASSLASLRTQYF
TRBV7-6	16	NA	NA	TRBJ1-1	TGTGCCAGCAGCTTGGGTCCAGGGTCCATGAACACTGAAGCTTTCTTT	CASSLGPGSMNTEAFF
TRBV5-1	16	NA	TRBD1	TRBJ2-7	TGCGCCAGCAGCCTTGGACAGGGTGCCTTCTCCTACGAGCAGTACTTC	CASSLGQGAFSYEQYF
TRBV29-1	13	NA	TRBD1	TRBJ1-1	TGCAGCGTCGGACAGGGGGCGCGCACTGAAGCTTTCTTT	CSVGQGARTEAFF
TRBV9	13	NA	TRBD2	TRBJ2-2	TGTGCCAGCAGCGGACTAGCCCCCGGGGAGCTGTTTTTT	CASSGLAPGELFF
TRBV30	13	NA	NA	TRBJ1-5	TGTGCCTGGAGTGTGGGGGGGAATCAGCCCCAGCATTTT	CAWSVGGNQPQHF
TRBV10-3	13	NA	TRBD1	TRBJ1-2	TGTGCCATCAGTGAATCAGGGGGCCTTGGCTACACCTTC	CAISESGGLGYTF
TRBV19	14	NA	NA	TRBJ2-7	TGTGCCAGTAGTATGTTGGGACAACCCTACGAGCAGTACTTC	CASSMLGQPYEQYF
TRBV2	15	NA	TRBD1	TRBJ2-1	TGTGCCAGCAGTGAAGGACAGGGGACCGGCAATGAGCAGTTCTTC	CASSEGQGTGNEQFF
TRBV7-9	12	NA	NA	TRBJ2-7	TGTGCCAGCAGCTTTTCGGCGGACGAGCAGTACTTC	CASSFSADEQYF
TRBV6-5	15	NA	NA	TRBJ2-1	TGTGCCAGCAGCCGGGGACAGGGACTAGACAATGAGCAGTTCTTC	CASSRGQGLDNEQFF
TRBV13	22	NA	TRBD2	TRBJ2-1	TGTGCCAGCAGCTTCCTAGGGGGGTGGGGACTAGCGGGAGGGCCCTACAACAATGAGCAGTTCTTC	CASSFLGGWGLAGGPYNNEQFF
TRBV4-1	15	NA	TRBD1	TRBJ1-3	TGCGCCAGCAGCCCACGACAGGGGGCTGGAAACACCATATATTTT	CASSPRQGAGNTIYF
TRBV5-4	14	NA	TRBD1	TRBJ1-2	TGTGCCAGCAGCCTTGGAGGGGGCTTTGATGGCTACACCTTC	CASSLGGGFDGYTF
TRBV30	12	NA	NA	TRBJ1-5	TGTGCCTGGAGTCGGGATAATCAGCCCCAGCATTTT	CAWSRDNQPQHF
TRBV7-6	15	few	TRBD1	TRBJ1-2	TGTGCCAGCAGCCCAGGGGACAGGGGGCGATATGGCTACACCTTC	CASSPGDRGRYGYTF
TRBV6-5	14	NA	NA	TRBJ1-1	TGTGCCAGCAGCTTACAGGGATGGGGCACTGAAGCTTTCTTT	CASSLQGWGTEAFF
TRBV9	14	NA	NA	TRBJ2-2	TGTGCCAGCAGCGTAGACGGGGAGACCGGGGAGCTGTTTTTT	CASSVDGETGELFF
TRBV2	14	few	TRBD1	TRBJ1-5	TGTGCCAGCAGCTCGACAGGGGTGGAGCAGCCCCAGCATTTT	CASSSTGVEQPQHF
TRBV27	14	NA	NA	TRBJ2-5	TGTGCCAGCAGGTCTAGCGTTGTACAAGAGACCCAGTACTTC	CASRSSVVQETQYF
TRBV6-6	13	NA	NA	TRBJ2-5	TGTGCCAGCAGAAAGCCCCCGGGGGAGACCCAGTACTTC	CASRKPPGETQYF
TRBV6-4	14	few	TRBD2	TRBJ2-3	TGTGCCAGCAGCCCGGTGGGGGGGACAGATACGCAGTATTTT	CASSPVGGTDTQYF